The sequence of this TCR beta chain was determined in a study of blood T cells in healthy people across ages. Regarding this clonotype: What it recognizes is unknown.

Study results and limitations: Unsorted PBMC input precluded a conclusive naive versus antigen-experienced comparison.

The germline CDR1 and CDR2 sequences are SGHVS and FQNEAQ. Trimming at V came to 3 bases and at J to 2 bases, leaving 13 bases not matched to a gene. CDR3 length: 18 residues. For the second PCR, which ran for roughly 7 to 11 cycles, a sample-barcoded 5' primer and a J-beta primer mix were used. Tagging of each cDNA molecule was performed by a template-switch adaptor with 12 random nucleotides. TCRdb passed the 5' RACE reads through MiXCR, listing each CDR3 protein once. In the table there are hundreds of thousands of distinct CDR3 sequences, roughly 25% of which are singletons. These data also formed part of another study, on T cells of mothers and their children. That work contributes: The donor cohort consisted of three healthy Caucasian mothers and their six children. Related and unrelated pairs show similar thymic shaping of TCR recombination output.

This sequence originates from a boy aged 10-17 years in good health. Sequenced: blood. V usage is TRBV7-8 and J usage is TRBJ2-5; 9 nucleotides agree with TRBD1. As DNA, the CDR3 is TGTGCCAGCAGCTTTTCCCGCCGACAGGGGGTGTCTCAAGAGACCCAGTACTTC. This translates into CASSFSRRQGVSQETQYF. Full variable domain (missing parts from reference TRBV7-8 and TRBJ2-5): GAGVSQSPRYKVAKRGQDVALRCDPISGHVSLFWYQQALGQGPEFLTYFQNEAQLDKSGLPSDRFFAERPEGSVSTLKIQRTQQEDSAVYLCASSFSRRQGVSQETQYFGPGTRLLVL.